This T cell receptor (beta chain) was observed in a study of cytomegalovirus exposure and HLA in healthy donors. Data came from immunoSEQ multiplex PCR; TCRdb stores just in-frame clones and leaves some out. The sample carries 260,000 or so clones, roughly 90% recorded once. With respect to this clone: The target antigen is unknown.

CDR1 MGHRA and CDR2 YSYEKL come from the germline V gene. Trimming took off 0 bases at V and 7 bases at J, with 12 bases between the two ends. The CDR3 spans 14 residues. The study's findings and limits: In a later analysis, first-cohort TCR clusters were found to tend to co-occur in the 130 or so validation repertoires.

The V call is TRBV4-1, the J call TRBJ1-2; D is uncertain. The clonotype comes from a woman younger than 35 in good health and CMV-seronegative. Sequencing input: PBMCs. CDR3 nucleotides: TGCGCCAGCAGCCAAGACACAGTCCCCCTTGGCTACACCTTC. Amino acid sequence: CASSQDTVPLGYTF.